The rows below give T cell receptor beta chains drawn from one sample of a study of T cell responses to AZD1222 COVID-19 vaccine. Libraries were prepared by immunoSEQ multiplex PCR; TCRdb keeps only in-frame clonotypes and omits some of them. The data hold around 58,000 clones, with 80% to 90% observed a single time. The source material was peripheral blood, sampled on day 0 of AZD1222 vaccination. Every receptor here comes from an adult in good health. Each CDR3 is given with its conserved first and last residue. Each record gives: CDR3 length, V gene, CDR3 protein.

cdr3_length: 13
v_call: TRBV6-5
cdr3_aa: CASSRQENTEAFF

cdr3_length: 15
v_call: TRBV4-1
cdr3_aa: CASSQSAGSLAGYTF

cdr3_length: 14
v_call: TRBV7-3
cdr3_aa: CASSDRQGLSGYTF

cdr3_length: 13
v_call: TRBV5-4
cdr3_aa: CASSQGLENTQYF

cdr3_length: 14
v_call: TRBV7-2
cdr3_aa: CASSLVSASNEQFF

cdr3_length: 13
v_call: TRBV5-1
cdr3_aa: CASSLDRGPEAFF

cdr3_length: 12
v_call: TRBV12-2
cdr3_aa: CASRPPHYGYTF

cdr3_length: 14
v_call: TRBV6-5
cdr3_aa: CASSLRTNTDTQYF

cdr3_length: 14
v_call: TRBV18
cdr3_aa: CASSPTETSVGYTF

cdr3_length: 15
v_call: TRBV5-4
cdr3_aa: CASSSRSDSGNTIYF

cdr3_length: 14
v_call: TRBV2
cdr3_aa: CASSENLSNSPLHF

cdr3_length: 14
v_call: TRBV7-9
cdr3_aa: CASRRIAGGETQYF

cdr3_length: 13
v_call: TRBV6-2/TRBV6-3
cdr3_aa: CASSYGTSGRQFF

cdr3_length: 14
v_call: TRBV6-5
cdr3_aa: CASSYLGDYNEQFF

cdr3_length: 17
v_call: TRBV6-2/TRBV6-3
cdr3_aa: CASSTHPGLPGNTEAFF

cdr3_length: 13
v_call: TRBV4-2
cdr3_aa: CASSHPRTGEAFF

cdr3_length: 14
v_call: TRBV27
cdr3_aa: CASRWDRGTDTQYF

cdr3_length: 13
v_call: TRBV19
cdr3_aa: CASSLGHGVTQYF

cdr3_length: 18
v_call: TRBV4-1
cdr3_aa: CASSQDFRTSGVVETQYF

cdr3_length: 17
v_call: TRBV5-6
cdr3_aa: CASSLAGGTVYNEKLFF

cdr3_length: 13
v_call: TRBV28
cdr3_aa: CASSLRQAEKLFF

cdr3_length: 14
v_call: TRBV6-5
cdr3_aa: CASSYSRGSNRAFF

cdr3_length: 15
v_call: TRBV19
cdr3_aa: CASSPRGGAGKTQYF

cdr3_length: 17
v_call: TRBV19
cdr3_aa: CASSPPPGRPSYNEQFF

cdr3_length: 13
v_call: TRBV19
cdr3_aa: CAVRGHRNTEAFF

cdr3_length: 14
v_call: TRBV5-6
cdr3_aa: CASAGTSAYNEQFF

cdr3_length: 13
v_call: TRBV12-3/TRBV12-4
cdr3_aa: CASSFNGANVLTF

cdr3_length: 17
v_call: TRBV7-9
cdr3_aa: CASSYETGMPSTDTQYF

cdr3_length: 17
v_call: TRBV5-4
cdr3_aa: CASSSAPRGPRDSPLHF

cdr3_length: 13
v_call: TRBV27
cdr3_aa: CASSLRTATEAFF

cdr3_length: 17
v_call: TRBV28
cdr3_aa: CASSFESSGTSTDTQYF

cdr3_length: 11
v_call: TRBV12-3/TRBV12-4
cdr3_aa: CASSQNQPQHF

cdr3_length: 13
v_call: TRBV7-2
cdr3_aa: CASSFTGNTEAFF

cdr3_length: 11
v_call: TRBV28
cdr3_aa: CASSATEGYTF

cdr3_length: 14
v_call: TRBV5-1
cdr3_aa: CASSFHRNTGELFF

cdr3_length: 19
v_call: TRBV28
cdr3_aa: CASSPPARGLAGDIDEQYF

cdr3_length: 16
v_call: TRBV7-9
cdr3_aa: CASSPLTGRLNTEAFF

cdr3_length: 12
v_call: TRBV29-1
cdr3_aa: CSVEGEIYGYTF

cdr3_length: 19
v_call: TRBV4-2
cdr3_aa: CASSQRTSGARVTYNEQFF

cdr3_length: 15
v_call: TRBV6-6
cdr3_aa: CASRAGLAGLFEQYF

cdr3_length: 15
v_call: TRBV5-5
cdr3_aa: CASSSDRGRGQPQHF

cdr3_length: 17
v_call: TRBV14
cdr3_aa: CASSQVLKGRRNTEAFF

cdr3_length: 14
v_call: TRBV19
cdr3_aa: CASKGEALGETQYF

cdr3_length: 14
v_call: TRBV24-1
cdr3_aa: CATSDRDRAETQYF

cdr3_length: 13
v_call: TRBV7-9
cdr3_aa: CASSLGGVPEAFF

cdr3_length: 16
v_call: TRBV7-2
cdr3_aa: CASSSSRGGGANVLTF

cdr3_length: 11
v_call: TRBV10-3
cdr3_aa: CAISTGVGYTF

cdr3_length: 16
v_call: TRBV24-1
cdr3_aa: CATSDSGTGGPGELFF

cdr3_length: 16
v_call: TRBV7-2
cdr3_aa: CASSSLRKYRADGYTF

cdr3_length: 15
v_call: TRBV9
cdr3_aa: CASSVEGAPGNTIYF

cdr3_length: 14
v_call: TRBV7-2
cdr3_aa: CASSLVGSGETQYF